This T cell receptor (beta chain) is drawn from a study of OX40 agonist ivuxolimab in advanced cancers. Study context: Patients were treated with intravenous ivuxolimab, dosed at 0.01 to 10 mg/kg and infused every 2 weeks. General study findings and limits: Specificity for antigen went undetermined in the expanded peripheral T cells.

This clone has only one observation. As yet, its antigen is unknown. Assay used: immunoSEQ multiplex PCR; TCRdb lists only in-frame clones, some missing. This sample carries some 42,000 clones, 85% to 90% of them seen once, and the ten largest clones take just over 20%. The ends lost 6 bases at V and 5 bases at J; junction bases unmatched: 8. Germline values: CDR1 SQVTM, CDR2 ANQGSEA. The CDR3 length is 14 residues. The chain is built from TRBV29-1 and TRBJ2-7; TRBD1 agrees at 12 bases. The TCR sequence derives from an adult with an advanced solid tumor such as melanoma, head and neck, liver or kidney cancer. Sequencing was performed on CD4+ or CD8+ T cells sorted from blood, taken in a trial of the OX40 agonist ivuxolimab. This chain's CDR3 is CSVLGTGGFDEQYF. The CDR3 coding sequence is TGCAGCGTCCTAGGGACAGGGGGCTTCGACGAGCAGTACTTC.